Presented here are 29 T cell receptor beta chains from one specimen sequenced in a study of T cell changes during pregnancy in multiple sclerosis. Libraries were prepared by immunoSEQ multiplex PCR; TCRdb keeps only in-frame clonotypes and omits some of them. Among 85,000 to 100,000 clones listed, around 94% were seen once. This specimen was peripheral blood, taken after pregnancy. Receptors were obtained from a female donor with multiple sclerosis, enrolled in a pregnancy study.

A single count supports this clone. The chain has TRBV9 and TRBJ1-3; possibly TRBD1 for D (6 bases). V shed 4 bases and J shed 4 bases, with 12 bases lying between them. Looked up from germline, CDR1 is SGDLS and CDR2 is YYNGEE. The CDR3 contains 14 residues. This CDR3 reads CASSMMGAGNTIYF. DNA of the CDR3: TGTGCCAGCAGCATGATGGGGGCAGGAAACACCATATATTTT.

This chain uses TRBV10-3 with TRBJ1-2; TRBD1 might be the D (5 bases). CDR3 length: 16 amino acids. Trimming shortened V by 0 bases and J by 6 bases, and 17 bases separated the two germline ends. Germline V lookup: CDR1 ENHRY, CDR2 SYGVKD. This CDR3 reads CAISESFGKGEDGYTF. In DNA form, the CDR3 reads TGTGCCATCAGTGAGTCGTTCGGTAAAGGGGAGGATGGCTACACCTTC.

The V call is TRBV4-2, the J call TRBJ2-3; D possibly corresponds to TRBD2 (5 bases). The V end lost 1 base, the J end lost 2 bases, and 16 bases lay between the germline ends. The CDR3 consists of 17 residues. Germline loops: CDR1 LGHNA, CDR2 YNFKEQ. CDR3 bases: TGTGCCAGCAGCCAAGCTCCCCGGGGATCGTTCACAGATACGCAGTATTTT. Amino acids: CASSQAPRGSFTDTQYF.

CDR3 amino acids: CASSPKLRDSRRNTEAFF. CDR3 DNA: TGTGCCAGCAGCCCGAAGCTCCGGGACAGTCGTCGGAACACTGAAGCTTTCTTT. The chain carries TRBV11-1 and TRBJ1-1, with 7 bases matching TRBD1. Germline V gene data show CDR1 as SGHAT and CDR2 as FQDESV (reference sequence). After removal of 5 bases from V and 1 base from J, the junction contained 16 bases not matched to a gene. CDR3 length: 18 residues.

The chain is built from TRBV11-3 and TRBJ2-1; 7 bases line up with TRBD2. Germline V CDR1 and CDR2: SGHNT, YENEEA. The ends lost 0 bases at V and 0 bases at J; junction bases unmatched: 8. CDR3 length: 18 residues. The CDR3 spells CASSLEGAGRSSYNEQFF. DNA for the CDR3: TGTGCCAGCAGCTTAGAAGGAGCGGGACGGAGCTCCTACAATGAGCAGTTCTTC.

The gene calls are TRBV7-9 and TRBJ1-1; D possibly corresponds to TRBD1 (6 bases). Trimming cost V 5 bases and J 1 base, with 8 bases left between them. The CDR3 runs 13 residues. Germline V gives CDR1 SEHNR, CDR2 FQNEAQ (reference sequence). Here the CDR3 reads CASSQQGNTEAFF. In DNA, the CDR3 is TGTGCCAGCAGCCAACAGGGGAACACTGAAGCTTTCTTT. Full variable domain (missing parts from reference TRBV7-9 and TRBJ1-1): DTGVSQNPRHKITKRGQNVTFRCDPISEHNRLYWYRQTLGQGPEFLTYFQNEAQLEKSRLLSDRFSAERPKGSFSTLEIQRTEQGDSAMYLCASSQQGNTEAFFGQGTRLTVV.

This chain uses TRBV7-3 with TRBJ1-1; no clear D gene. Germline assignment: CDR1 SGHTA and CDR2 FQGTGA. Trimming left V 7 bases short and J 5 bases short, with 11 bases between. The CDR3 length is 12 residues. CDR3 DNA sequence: TGTGCCAGCACCCTCGGAGCGACTGAAGCTTTCTTT. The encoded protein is CASTLGATEAFF.

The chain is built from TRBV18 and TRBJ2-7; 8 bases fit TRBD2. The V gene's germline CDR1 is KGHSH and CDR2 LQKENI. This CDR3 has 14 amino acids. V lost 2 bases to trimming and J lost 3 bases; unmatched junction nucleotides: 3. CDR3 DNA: TGTGCCAGCTCACCAACCGGGACTAGCTACGAGCAGTACTTC. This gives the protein CASSPTGTSYEQYF.

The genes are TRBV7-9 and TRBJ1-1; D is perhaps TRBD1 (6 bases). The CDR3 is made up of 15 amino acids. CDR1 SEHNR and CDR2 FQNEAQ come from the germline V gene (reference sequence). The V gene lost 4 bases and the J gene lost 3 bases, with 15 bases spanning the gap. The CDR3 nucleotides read TGTGCCAGCAGCTCAGAAGGGAAGGGGGACACTGAAGCTTTCTTT. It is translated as CASSSEGKGDTEAFF.

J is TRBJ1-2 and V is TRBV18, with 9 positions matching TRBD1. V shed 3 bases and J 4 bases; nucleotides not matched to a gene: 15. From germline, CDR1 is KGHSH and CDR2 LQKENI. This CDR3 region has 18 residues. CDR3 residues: CASSPFLSDRGSFYGYTF. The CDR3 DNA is TGTGCCAGCTCACCGTTCCTTTCAGACAGGGGGAGTTTCTATGGCTACACCTTC.

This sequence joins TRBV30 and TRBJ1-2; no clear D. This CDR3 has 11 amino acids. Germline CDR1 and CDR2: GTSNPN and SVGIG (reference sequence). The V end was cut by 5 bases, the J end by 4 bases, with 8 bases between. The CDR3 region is CAWFLGYGYTF. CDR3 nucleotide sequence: TGTGCCTGGTTCCTAGGCTATGGCTACACCTTC. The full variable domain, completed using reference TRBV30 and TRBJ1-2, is SQTIHQWPATLVQPVGSPLSLECTVEGTSNPNLYWYRQAAGRGLQLLFYSVGIGQISSEVPQNLSASRPQDRQFILSSKKLLLSDSGFYLCAWFLGYGYTFGSGTRLTVV.

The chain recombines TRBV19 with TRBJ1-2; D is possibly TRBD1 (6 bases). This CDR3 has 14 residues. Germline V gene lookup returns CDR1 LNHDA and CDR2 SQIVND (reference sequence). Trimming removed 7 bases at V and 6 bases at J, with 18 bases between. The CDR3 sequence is CASTLDRGAHGYTF. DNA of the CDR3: TGTGCCAGTACCCTGGACAGAGGGGCGCATGGCTACACCTTC.

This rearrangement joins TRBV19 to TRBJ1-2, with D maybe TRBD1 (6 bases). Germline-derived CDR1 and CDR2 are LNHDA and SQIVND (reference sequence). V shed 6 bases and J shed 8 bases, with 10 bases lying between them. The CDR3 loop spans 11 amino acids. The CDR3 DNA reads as TGTGCCAGTAGCCAGGGGCACGGCTACACCTTC. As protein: CASSQGHGYTF.

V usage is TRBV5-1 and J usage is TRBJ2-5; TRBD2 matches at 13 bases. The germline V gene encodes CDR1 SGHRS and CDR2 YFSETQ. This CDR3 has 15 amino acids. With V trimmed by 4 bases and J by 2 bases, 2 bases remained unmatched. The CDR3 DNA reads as TGCGCCAGCAGCCCGACTAGCGGGAGGCAAGAGACCCAGTACTTC. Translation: CASSPTSGRQETQYF.

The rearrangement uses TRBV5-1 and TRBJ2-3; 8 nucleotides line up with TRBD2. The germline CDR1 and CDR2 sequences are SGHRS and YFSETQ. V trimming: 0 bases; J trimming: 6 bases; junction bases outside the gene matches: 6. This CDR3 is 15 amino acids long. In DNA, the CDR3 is TGCGCCAGCAGCTTGGGAAGCGGGAGAGCGGATACGCAGTATTTT. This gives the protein CASSLGSGRADTQYF.

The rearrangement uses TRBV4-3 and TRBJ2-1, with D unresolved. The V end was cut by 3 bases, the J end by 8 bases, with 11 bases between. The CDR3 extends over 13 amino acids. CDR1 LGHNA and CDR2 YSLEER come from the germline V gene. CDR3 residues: CASSQGSTDEQFF. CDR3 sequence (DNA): TGCGCCAGCAGCCAGGGTTCGACTGATGAGCAGTTCTTC.

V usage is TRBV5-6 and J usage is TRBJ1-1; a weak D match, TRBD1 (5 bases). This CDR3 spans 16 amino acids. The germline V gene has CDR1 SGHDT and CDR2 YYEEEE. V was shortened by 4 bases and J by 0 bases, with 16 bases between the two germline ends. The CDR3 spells CASSGGGGHMNTEAFF. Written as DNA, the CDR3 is TGTGCCAGCAGCGGTGGGGGAGGGCACATGAACACTGAAGCTTTCTTT.

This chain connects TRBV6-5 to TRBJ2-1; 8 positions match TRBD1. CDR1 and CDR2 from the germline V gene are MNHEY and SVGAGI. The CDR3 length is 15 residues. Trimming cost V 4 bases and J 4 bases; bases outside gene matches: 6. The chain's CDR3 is CASSFGQGAYNEQFF. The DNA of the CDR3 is TGTGCCAGCAGTTTCGGACAGGGCGCTTACAATGAGCAGTTCTTC.

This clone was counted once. CDR3 nucleotides: TGTGCCAGCAGCCGAGAGCGGTCCTACGAGCAGTACTTC. Residues: CASSRERSYEQYF. The rearrangement joins TRBV4-2 to TRBJ2-7; the D gene is possibly TRBD2 (5 bases). Germline loops: CDR1 LGHNA, CDR2 YNFKEQ. The CDR3 covers 13 residues. V lost 4 bases and J 1 base, leaving 8 bases between the germline ends.

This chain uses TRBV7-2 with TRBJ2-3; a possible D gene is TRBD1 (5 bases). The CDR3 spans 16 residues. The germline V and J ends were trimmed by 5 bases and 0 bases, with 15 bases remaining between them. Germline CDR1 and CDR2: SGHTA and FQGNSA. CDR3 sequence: CASSPHRFFSTDTQYF. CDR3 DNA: TGTGCCAGCAGCCCCCACAGGTTTTTCAGCACAGATACGCAGTATTTT.

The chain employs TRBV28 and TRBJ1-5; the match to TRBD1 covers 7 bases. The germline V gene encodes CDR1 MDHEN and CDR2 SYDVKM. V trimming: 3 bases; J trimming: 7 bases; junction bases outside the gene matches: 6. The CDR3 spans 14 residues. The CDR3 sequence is CASSFKGAGQPQHF. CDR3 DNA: TGTGCCAGCAGTTTCAAGGGGGCAGGCCAGCCCCAGCATTTT.

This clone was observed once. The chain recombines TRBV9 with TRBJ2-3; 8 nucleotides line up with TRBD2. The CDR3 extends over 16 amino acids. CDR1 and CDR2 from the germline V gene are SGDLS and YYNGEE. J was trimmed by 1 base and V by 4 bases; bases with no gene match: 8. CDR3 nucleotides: TGTGCCAGCAGCCTGACGGGACTAGGGGGCACAGATACGCAGTATTTT. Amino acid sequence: CASSLTGLGGTDTQYF.

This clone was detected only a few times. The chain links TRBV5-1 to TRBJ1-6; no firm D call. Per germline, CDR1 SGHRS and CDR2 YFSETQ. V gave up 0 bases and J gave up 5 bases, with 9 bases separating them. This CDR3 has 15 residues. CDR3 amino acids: CASSLVGSDNSPLHF. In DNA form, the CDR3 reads TGCGCCAGCAGCTTGGTAGGGAGTGATAATTCACCCCTCCACTTT.

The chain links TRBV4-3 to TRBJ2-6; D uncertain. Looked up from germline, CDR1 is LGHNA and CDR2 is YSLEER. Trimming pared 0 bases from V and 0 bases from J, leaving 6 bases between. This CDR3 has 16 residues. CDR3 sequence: CASSQDGSSGANVLTF. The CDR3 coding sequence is TGCGCCAGCAGCCAAGATGGCAGCTCTGGGGCCAACGTCCTGACTTTC.

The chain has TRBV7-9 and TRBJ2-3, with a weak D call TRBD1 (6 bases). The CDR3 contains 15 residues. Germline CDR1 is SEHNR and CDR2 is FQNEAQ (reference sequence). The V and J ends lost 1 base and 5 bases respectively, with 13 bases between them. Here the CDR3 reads CASSLEAKGEDTQYF. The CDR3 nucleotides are TGTGCCAGCAGCTTAGAGGCCAAGGGGGAAGATACGCAGTATTTT.

The CDR3 DNA sequence: TGTGCCCGAGTAGGGACAGGGGGTCCCGGGGAGCTGTTTTTT. Its protein product is CARVGTGGPGELFF. This chain links TRBV7-3 with TRBJ2-2, with TRBD1 identical over 11 bases. The CDR3 consists of 14 residues. Germline V gene data show CDR1 as SGHTA and CDR2 as FQGTGA. The V segment lost 11 bases and the J segment 6 bases; nucleotides outside the gene matches: 8.

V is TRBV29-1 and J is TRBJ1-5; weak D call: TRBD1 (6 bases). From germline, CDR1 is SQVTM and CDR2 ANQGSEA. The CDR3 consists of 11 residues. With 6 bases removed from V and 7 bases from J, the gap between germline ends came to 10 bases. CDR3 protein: CSVGGDQPQHF. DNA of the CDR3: TGCAGCGTAGGGGGGGACCAGCCCCAGCATTTT.

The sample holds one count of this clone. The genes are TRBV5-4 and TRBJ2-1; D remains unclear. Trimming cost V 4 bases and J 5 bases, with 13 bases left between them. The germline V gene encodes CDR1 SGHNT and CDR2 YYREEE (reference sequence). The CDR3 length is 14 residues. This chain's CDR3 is CASSPTTDDNEQFF. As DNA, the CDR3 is TGTGCCAGCAGCCCTACTACCGATGACAATGAGCAGTTCTTC. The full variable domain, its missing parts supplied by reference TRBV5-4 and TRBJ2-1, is ETGVTQSPTHLIKTRGQQVTLRCSSQSGHNTVSWYQQALGQGPQFIFQYYREEENGRGNFPPRFSGLQFPNYSSELNVNALELDDSALYLCASSPTTDDNEQFFGPGTRLTVL.

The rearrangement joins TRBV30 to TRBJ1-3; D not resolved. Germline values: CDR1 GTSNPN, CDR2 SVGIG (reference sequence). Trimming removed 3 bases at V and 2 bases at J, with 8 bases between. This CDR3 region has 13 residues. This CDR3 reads CAWSPGTGNTIYF. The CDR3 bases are TGTGCCTGGAGCCCGGGGACTGGAAACACCATATATTTT.